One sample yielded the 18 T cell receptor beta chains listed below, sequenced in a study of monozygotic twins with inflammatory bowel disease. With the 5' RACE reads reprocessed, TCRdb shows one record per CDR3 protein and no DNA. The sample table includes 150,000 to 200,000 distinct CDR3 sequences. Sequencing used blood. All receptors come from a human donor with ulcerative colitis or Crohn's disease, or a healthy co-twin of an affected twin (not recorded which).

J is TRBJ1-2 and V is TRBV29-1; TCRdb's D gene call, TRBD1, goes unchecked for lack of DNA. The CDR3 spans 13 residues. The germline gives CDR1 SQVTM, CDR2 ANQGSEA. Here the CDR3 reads CSVAAGTAYGYTF. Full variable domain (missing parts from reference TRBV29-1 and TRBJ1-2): SAVISQKPSRDICQRGTSLTIQCQVDSQVTMMFWYRQQPGQSLTLIATANQGSEATYESGFVIDKFPISRPNLTFSTLTVSNMSPEDSSIYLCSVAAGTAYGYTFGSGTRLTVV.

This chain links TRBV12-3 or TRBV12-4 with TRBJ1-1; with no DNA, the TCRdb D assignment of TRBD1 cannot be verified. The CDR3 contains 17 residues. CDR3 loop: CASRTRDRGLMNTEAFF.

CDR3: CASSGDSADTQYF. The chain employs TRBV6-2 or TRBV6-3 and TRBJ2-3; no DNA is available, so the TRBD1 call from TCRdb remains unchecked. Germline values: CDR1 MNHEY, CDR2 SVGEGT. The CDR3 totals 13 residues.

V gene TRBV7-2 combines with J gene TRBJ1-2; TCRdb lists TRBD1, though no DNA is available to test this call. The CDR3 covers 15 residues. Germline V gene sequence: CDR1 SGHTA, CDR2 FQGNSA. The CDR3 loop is CASSLGRTGGAGYTF.

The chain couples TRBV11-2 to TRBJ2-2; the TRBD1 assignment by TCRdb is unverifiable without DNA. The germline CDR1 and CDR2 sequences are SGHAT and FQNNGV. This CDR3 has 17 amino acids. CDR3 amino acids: CASSYPGQEIFTGELFF.

CDR3 amino acids: CASSLAYNEQFF. The chain uses TRBV5-1 and TRBJ2-1. Germline values: CDR1 SGHRS, CDR2 YFSETQ. The CDR3 runs 12 residues.

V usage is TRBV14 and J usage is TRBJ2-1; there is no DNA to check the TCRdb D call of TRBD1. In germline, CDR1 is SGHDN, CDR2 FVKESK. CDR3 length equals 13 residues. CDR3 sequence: CASSHAPPIEQFF.

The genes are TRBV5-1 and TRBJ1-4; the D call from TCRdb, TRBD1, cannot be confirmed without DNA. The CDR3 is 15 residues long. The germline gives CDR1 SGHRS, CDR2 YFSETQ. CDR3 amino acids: CASSLGGKGDEKLFF.

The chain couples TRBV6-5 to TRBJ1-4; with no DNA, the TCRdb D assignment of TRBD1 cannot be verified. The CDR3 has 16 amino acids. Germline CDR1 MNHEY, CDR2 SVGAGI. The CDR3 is CASSYGLWGPGEKLFF.

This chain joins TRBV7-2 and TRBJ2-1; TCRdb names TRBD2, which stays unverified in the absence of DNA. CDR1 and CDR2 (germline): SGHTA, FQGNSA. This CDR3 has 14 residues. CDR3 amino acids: CASAAGTSYNEQFF.

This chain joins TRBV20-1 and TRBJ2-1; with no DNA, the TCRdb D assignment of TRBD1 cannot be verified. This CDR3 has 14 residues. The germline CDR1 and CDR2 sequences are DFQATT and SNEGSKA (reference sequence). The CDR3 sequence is CSEGPGGYYNEQFF.

CDR3 sequence: CASSTAGTGAETFF. The rearrangement links TRBV3-1 to TRBJ1-1; the D call from TCRdb, TRBD1, cannot be confirmed without DNA. This CDR3 spans 14 amino acids. Germline CDR1 is LGHDT and CDR2 is YNNKEL (reference sequence). The entire variable domain, with the rest obtained from reference TRBV3-1 and TRBJ1-1, is as follows: DTAVSQTPKYLVTQMGNDKSIKCEQNLGHDTMYWYKQDSKKFLKIMFSYNNKELIINETVPNRFSPKSPDKAHLNLHINSLELGDSAVYFCASSTAGTGAETFFGQGTRLTVV.

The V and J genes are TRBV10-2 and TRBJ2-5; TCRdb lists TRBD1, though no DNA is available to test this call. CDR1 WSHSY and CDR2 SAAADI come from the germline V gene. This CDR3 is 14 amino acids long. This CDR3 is CASGDRGFHETQYF.

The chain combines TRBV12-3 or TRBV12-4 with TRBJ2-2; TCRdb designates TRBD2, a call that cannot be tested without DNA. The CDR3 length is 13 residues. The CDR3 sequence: CASSPSVAGELFF.

CDR3 amino acids: CAIGPHNEQFF. The chain is built from TRBV5-4 and TRBJ2-1. The germline V gene encodes CDR1 SGHNT and CDR2 YYREEE (reference sequence). The CDR3 runs 11 residues.

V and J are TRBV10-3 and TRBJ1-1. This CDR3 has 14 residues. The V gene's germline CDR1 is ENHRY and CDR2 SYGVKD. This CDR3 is CAISERASNTEAFF.

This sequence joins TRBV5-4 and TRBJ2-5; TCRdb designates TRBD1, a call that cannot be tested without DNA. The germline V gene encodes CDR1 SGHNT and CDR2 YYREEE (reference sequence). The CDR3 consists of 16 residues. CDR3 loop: CASSLRGVIGRETQYF.

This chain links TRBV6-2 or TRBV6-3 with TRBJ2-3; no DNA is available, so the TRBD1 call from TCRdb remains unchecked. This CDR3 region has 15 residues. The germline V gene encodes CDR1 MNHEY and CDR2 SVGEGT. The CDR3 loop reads CASSNSDRAVDTQYF.